The entry below gives a single TCR beta chain sequence along with its context. Antigen specificity is unknown. What was sequenced were expressed TCRB transcripts, since all of the isolated RNA had been reverse transcribed. Some clones are missing from TCRdb's copy, which holds only in-frame ones; the method was immunoSEQ multiplex PCR. This table has roughly 250,000 clones, just over 20% appearing once. One heparinised blood draw, averaging roughly 0.12 L, came from each donor. By way of CD45RO/CCR7/CD25/CD127/CD95/CD27, the CD4+ regulatory, stem cell-like memory, central memory and naive cells were sorted. The record originates from a study of beta chain features in type 1 diabetes. Study as a whole: Comparable age, gender and cell yields were observed in patients relative to healthy donors. Broader study findings: Type 1 diabetes patients had TCRB CDR3s that were shorter (moderately but significantly so) in all four CD4+ subsets. PCR, the amplification step, might favor shorter templates, equally in patients and controls.

With 6 bases clipped from V and 4 bases from J, the junction kept 9 bases outside the gene matches. The CDR3 is 15 residues long. Germline CDR1 reads SQVTM; CDR2 reads ANQGSEA. This receptor was taken from a woman aged 40 to 50 with type 1 diabetes. The sequenced sample was naive CD4+ T cells from blood. J is TRBJ1-5 and V is TRBV29-1; 10 nucleotides agree with TRBD1. Here the CDR3 DNA reads TGCAGCGTCGGCGGACAGGGGGGGGGTAATCAGCCCCAGCATTTT. Translation: CSVGGQGGGNQPQHF. Drawing the rest from reference TRBV29-1 and TRBJ1-5, the complete variable domain is SAVISQKPSRDICQRGTSLTIQCQVDSQVTMMFWYRQQPGQSLTLIATANQGSEATYESGFVIDKFPISRPNLTFSTLTVSNMSPEDSSIYLCSVGGQGGGNQPQHFGDGTRLSIL.